This T cell receptor (beta chain) was sequenced during a study of shared clonotypes between healthy human individuals. The germline V gene has CDR1 SGHRS and CDR2 YFSETQ. The CDR3 is made up of 16 amino acids, end residues included. As to this clone: Its antigen remains unidentified. It is unclear where the CDR3 begins or ends on the DNA, so no DNA is shown, and the CDR3 is as TCRdb lists it.

In the original workflow: There were no quality scores in the junction-only immunoSEQ sequences, so filtering differed. Profiled with immunoSEQ multiplex PCR; TCRdb holds only in-frame clones, not every one. The V and J calls and clone size were taken over from that table, and D and trimming were inferred from the DNA. The table lists roughly 2,300,000 clones, 80% to 95% of them singletons. Each sample came from a Caucasian adult donor living in Nashville, Tennessee. Study-wide findings and caveats: Few donors limited the genetic and exposure-history diversity represented.

This sequence joins TRBV5-1 and TRBJ2-2; the table's D call, TRBD1, was not checked against the DNA. The specimen was naive CD4+ T cells from PBMCs. As for subset: CD45RA+ positively selected. The origin of this receptor is a man aged 18 to 29 in good health. Some clones in this sample may be carry-over from other donors' samples. This CDR3 is CASSFSGQGSTGELFF.